The clone carrying this T cell receptor beta chain was seen a handful of times. This entry is derived from a study of blood T cell repertoires in COVID-19. Looking at the study overall: The analysed material was cDNA or gDNA that came from T cells, B-cell-depleted T cells, or PBMCs.

Study members were between about 18 and 89 years old and lived in roughly 24 US regions. The study recruited exposed participants who had met a COVID-19 case within 2 weeks before entry. Produced via immunoSEQ multiplex PCR; TCRdb's table is partial and in-frame only. Here the sample spans 50,000 to 70,000 clones, about 75% being singletons. The TCR originated in an older woman who had been exposed to COVID-19. Sequenced material: PBMCs or T cells enriched from blood (not recorded which).

CDR3 nucleotides: TGTGCCAGCAGCGTAGACTGGGCCACCGGGGAGCTGTTTTTT. Its protein product is CASSVDWATGELFF. This sequence joins TRBV9 and TRBJ2-2; no clear D. The CDR3 runs 14 residues. Germline values: CDR1 SGDLS, CDR2 YYNGEE. V lost 0 bases, J lost 4 bases, and 7 bases lay in between. Full variable domain (outside the CDR3, taken from reference TRBV9 and TRBJ2-2): DSGVTQTPKHLITATGQRVTLRCSPRSGDLSVYWYQQSLDQGLQFLIQYYNGEERAKGNILERFSAQQFPDLHSELNLSSLELGDSALYFCASSVDWATGELFFGEGSRLTVL.